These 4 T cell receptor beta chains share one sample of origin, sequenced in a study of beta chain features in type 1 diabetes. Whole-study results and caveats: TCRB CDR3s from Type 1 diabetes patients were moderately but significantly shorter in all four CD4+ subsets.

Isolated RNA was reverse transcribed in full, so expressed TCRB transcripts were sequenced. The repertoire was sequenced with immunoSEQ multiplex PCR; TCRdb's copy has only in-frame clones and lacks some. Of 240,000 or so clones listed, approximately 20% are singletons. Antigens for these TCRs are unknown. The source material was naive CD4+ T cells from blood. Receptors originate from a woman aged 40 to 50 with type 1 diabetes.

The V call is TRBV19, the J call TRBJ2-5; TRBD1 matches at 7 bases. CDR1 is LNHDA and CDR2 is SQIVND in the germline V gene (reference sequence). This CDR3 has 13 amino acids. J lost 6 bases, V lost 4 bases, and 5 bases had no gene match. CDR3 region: CASSRQGEQTQYF. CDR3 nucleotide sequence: TGTGCCAGTAGTAGACAGGGTGAACAGACCCAGTACTTC.

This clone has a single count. The CDR3 region is CSALGQVNTEAFF. Here the CDR3 DNA reads TGCAGCGCCCTGGGACAGGTCAACACTGAAGCTTTCTTT. The chain employs TRBV29-1 and TRBJ1-1, with 8 nucleotides matching TRBD1. Germline V gene data show CDR1 as SQVTM and CDR2 as ANQGSEA. With V trimmed by 7 bases and J by 2 bases, 6 bases remained unmatched. The CDR3 totals 13 residues.

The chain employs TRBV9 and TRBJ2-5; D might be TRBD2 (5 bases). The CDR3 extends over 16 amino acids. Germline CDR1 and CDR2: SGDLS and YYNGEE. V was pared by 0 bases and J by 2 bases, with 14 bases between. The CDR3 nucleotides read TGTGCCAGCAGCGTAGAACCTCGTGCGGGTCAAGAGACCCAGTACTTC. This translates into CASSVEPRAGQETQYF. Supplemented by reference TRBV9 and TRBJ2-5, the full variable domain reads DSGVTQTPKHLITATGQRVTLRCSPRSGDLSVYWYQQSLDQGLQFLIQYYNGEERAKGNILERFSAQQFPDLHSELNLSSLELGDSALYFCASSVEPRAGQETQYFGPGTRLLVL.

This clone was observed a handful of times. The CDR3 nucleotides read TGTGCCAGCAGTTCCCTAGATGTCCTAGCCAAAAACATTCAGTACTTC. It translates to CASSSLDVLAKNIQYF. V and J are TRBV6-5 and TRBJ2-4; D is uncertain. The V gene lost 4 bases and the J gene lost 0 bases, with 13 bases spanning the gap. This CDR3 is built from 16 residues. Germline-derived CDR1 and CDR2 are MNHEY and SVGAGI.